Described below is a single T cell receptor beta chain sequence and its context. Its target is not known. The sample originates from a study of beta chain features in type 1 diabetes. Study-wide results and caveats: Insertions at VDJ junctions were less frequent in type 1 diabetes patients. These patients also deleted more nucleotides at the same junctions. For Type 1 diabetes patients, all four CD4+ subsets carried TCRB CDR3s that were moderately but significantly shorter.

V shed 5 bases and J 2 bases; nucleotides not matched to a gene: 4. This CDR3 has 14 residues. The germline CDR1 and CDR2 sequences are MNHEY and SMNVEV (reference sequence). Researchers reported sorting CD4+ naive, central memory, regulatory and stem cell-like memory cells via CD45RO/CCR7/CD25/CD127/CD95/CD27. Sort purity for all populations was recorded as exceeding 98%. Sequenced material consisted of expressed TCRB transcripts (all of the isolated RNA was reverse transcribed). The assay was immunoSEQ multiplex PCR, and TCRdb's table has in-frame clones only and misses some. The profile shows 400,000 or so clones, over 9% of them singletons.

The chain couples TRBV27 to TRBJ2-3; 7 bases fit TRBD2. The clonotype originates from a man aged 25 to 40 with type 1 diabetes. The specimen sequenced was central memory CD4+ T cells from blood. CDR3 in amino acids: CASSLSGATDTQYF. CDR3 bases: TGTGCCAGCAGTCTAAGCGGGGCCACAGATACGCAGTATTTT.